This paragraph reports one T cell receptor (beta chain). Other nucleotide sequences from this sample produce the same CDR3. Using immunoSEQ multiplex PCR, the repertoire was profiled, and TCRdb retains in-frame clones only, with some absent. The sample records 220,000 or so clones, around 80% being singletons. This specimen belongs to a study of blood T cell repertoires in COVID-19. V was pared by 3 bases and J by 4 bases, with 6 bases between. Germline CDR1 is LGHDT and CDR2 is YNNKEL (reference sequence). The CDR3 is 12 residues long. The sequence derives from a young man with active or convalescent COVID-19. Material: peripheral blood. The chain employs TRBV3-1 (or the pseudogene TRBV3-2) and TRBJ2-5; D gene ambiguous. Here the CDR3 DNA reads TGTGCCAGCAGCCACCGAGGAGAGACCCAGTACTTC. Protein sequence: CASSHRGETQYF.